This T cell receptor (beta chain) was profiled in a study of blood T cells in healthy people across ages. Each of the donors had about 9.9 milliliters of peripheral blood drawn into EDTA-treated Vacutainer tubes. PBMCs were isolated at a quantity of at least 7 million per sample. Ten or more counts support this clonotype. Germline V gene lookup returns CDR1 SGHTA and CDR2 FQGNSA. V shed 2 bases, J shed 6 bases, and the junction held 16 bases outside the gene matches. The CDR3 spans 17 residues. A J-beta primer mix and a sample-barcoded 5' primer were used in a second PCR of roughly 7 to 12 cycles. Individual samples furnished no less than 2.5 million CDR3-containing paired-end reads apiece. In TCRdb, the 5' RACE reads were re-called with MiXCR into one record per CDR3 protein. Of fewer than 800,000 distinct CDR3 sequences in the sample, over 45% were seen once.

The sequenced material came from blood. The clonotype originates from an older woman in good health. This sequence joins TRBV7-2 and TRBJ2-7; 7 positions agree with TRBD2. This CDR3 is CASSLTQRLAPGGEQYF. The CDR3 region has the DNA TGTGCCAGCAGCTTAACCCAGAGACTAGCCCCCGGAGGCGAGCAGTACTTC.